This section outlines one T cell receptor (beta chain) sequence together with its context. V was trimmed by 4 bases and J by 4 bases, leaving 10 bases between them. Germline CDR1 GTSNPN, CDR2 SVGIG (reference sequence). The CDR3 is 12 residues long. Authors' processing steps: Nucleated cell counts were estimated from reference gene primer amplification. The data were produced by immunoSEQ multiplex PCR, yet TCRdb's version contains in-frame clones alone and is incomplete. V, J and clone size were drawn from that table, and D and trimming were deduced from the DNA. The sample consists of approximately 140,000 clones, more than 80% of them appearing once. This sample was taken from a study of blood T cell repertoires in COVID-19.

This rearrangement joins TRBV30 to TRBJ1-2; weak D call: TRBD1 (5 bases). The clonotype originates from a human donor in a cohort sampled during active COVID-19. The specimen was peripheral blood. In DNA form, the CDR3 reads TGTGCCTGGACATGGGGACTCTATGGCTACACCTTC. It translates to CAWTWGLYGYTF. Complete variable domain (other parts from reference TRBV30 and TRBJ1-2): SQTIHQWPATLVQPVGSPLSLECTVEGTSNPNLYWYRQAAGRGLQLLFYSVGIGQISSEVPQNLSASRPQDRQFILSSKKLLLSDSGFYLCAWTWGLYGYTFGSGTRLTVV.